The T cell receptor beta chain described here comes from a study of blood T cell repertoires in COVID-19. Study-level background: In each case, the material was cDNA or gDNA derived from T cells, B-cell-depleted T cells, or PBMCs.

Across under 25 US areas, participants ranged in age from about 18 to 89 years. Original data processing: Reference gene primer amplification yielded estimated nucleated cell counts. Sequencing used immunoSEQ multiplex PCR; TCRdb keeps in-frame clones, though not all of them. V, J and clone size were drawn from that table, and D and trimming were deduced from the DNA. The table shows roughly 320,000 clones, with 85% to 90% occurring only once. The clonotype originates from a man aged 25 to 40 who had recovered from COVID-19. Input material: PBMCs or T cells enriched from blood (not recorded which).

This CDR3 is CASNNFRDELGTVFFYEQYF. CDR3 sequence (DNA): TGTGCTAGTAACAATTTTCGGGATGAGCTAGGGACAGTTTTCTTCTACGAGCAGTACTTC. The chain carries TRBV7-7 and TRBJ2-7, with 7 bases fitting TRBD1. CDR3 length: 20 amino acids. The germline V gene encodes CDR1 SSHAT and CDR2 FNYEAQ (reference sequence).